The 4 T cell receptor beta chains below come from one sample, sequenced in a study of shared clonotypes between healthy human individuals. Naive CD8 cells, CD45RO-negative and positively selected for CCR7, excluded terminally differentiated effector memory CD45RA+ cells. Assay used: immunoSEQ multiplex PCR; TCRdb lists only in-frame clones, some missing. The data hold around 640,000 clones, with around 96% observed a single time. The sample was naive CD8+ T cells sorted from blood. Every receptor here comes from a woman aged 30 to 39 in good health.

The chain uses TRBV4-1 and TRBJ2-7; TRBD2 is a possible D gene (5 bases). V lost 0 bases and J 2 bases, leaving 11 bases between the germline ends. CDR1 is MGHRA and CDR2 is YSYEKL in the germline V gene. The CDR3 is made up of 15 amino acids. CDR3 sequence (DNA): TGCGCCAGCAGCCAAGATGGGAGAGAAACCTACGAGCAGTACTTC. Residues: CASSQDGRETYEQYF.

The genes are TRBV28 and TRBJ2-5; tentative D call: TRBD2 (5 bases). Per germline, CDR1 MDHEN and CDR2 SYDVKM. The CDR3 loop spans 14 amino acids. The V and J ends lost 5 bases and 5 bases respectively, with 15 bases between them. The CDR3 nucleotides are TGTGCCAGCAGTCGGGGTGGGTTTAGGGAGACCCAGTACTTC. Translating it yields CASSRGGFRETQYF. Full variable domain (missing parts from reference TRBV28 and TRBJ2-5): DVKVTQSSRYLVKRTGEKVFLECVQDMDHENMFWYRQDPGLGLRLIYFSYDVKMKEKGDIPEGYSVSREKKERFSLILESASTNQTSMYLCASSRGGFRETQYFGPGTRLLVL.

The rearrangement joins TRBV5-1 to TRBJ2-3; 7 bases match TRBD2. This CDR3 contains 16 residues. Germline V gene sequence: CDR1 SGHRS, CDR2 YFSETQ. V trimming: 1 base; J trimming: 2 bases; junction bases outside the gene matches: 7. CDR3 DNA: TGCGCCAGCAGCTTGAGGCAGCGGGGTAACACAGATACGCAGTATTTT. It translates to CASSLRQRGNTDTQYF.

This clone was detected only once. The chain employs TRBV11-2 and TRBJ2-7; possible D gene TRBD1, 6 bases. The CDR3 consists of 15 residues. Germline V gene sequence: CDR1 SGHAT, CDR2 FQNNGV. Trimming shortened V by 5 bases and J by 0 bases, and 14 bases separated the two germline ends. The CDR3 reads CASSTGTAGSYEQYF. The CDR3 DNA reads TGTGCCAGCAGCACAGGGACGGCGGGCTCCTACGAGCAGTACTTC.